This entry is about one T cell receptor (beta chain). The junction differs from germline at one of its ends, possibly a read error. Other DNA sequences in the sample encode the same CDR3. Here immunoSEQ multiplex PCR was the method, and the copy in TCRdb shows in-frame clones only, minus some. The data show about 560,000 clones, around 77% seen once. The sample comes from a study of shared clonotypes between healthy human individuals. The germline V gene has CDR1 SGHVS and CDR2 FNYEAQ. This CDR3 region has 18 residues. The TCR sequence derives from a woman between 40 and 50 years old in good health. Some clones in this sample may be carry-over from other donors' samples. The chain is built from TRBV7-6 and TRBJ2-5; 13 bases line up with TRBD2. The specimen was PBMCs. CDR3 sequence (DNA): TGCGCCAGCAGCTTAGCGCGGACTAGCGGGAGTGCCCAAGAGACCCAGTACTTC. It is translated as CASSLARTSGSAQETQYF. The full variable domain, in which reference TRBV7-6 and TRBJ2-5 provide the parts outside the CDR3, is GAGVSQSPRYKVTKRGQDVALRCDPISGHVSLYWYRQALGQGPEFLTYFNYEAQQDKSGLPNDRFSAERPEGSISTLTIQRTEQRDSAMYRCASSLARTSGSAQETQYFGPGTRLLVL.